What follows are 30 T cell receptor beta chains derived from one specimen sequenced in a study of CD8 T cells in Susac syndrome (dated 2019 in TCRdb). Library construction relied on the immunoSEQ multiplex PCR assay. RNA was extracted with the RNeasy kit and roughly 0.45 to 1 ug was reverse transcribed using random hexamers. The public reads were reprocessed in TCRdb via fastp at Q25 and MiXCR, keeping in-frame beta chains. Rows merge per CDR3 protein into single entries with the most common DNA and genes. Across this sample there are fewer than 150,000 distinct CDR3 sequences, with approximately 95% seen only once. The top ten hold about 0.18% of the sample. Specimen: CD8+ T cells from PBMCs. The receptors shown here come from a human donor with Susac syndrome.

The CDR3 DNA reads as TGTGCCAGCTCCGAACGCCTATCACAGCCCCAGCATTTT. Amino acids: CASSERLSQPQHF. This chain joins TRBV6-5 and TRBJ1-5; no reliable D call. V was shortened by 8 bases and J by 7 bases, with 15 bases between the two germline ends. The germline CDR1 and CDR2 sequences are MNHEY and SVGAGI. The CDR3 is made up of 13 amino acids.

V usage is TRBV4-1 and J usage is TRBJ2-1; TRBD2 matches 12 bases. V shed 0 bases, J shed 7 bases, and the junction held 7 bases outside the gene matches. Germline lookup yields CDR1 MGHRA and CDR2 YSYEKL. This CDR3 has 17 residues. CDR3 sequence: CASSQDLAGGPYNEQFF. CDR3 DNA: TGCGCCAGCAGCCAAGATCTAGCGGGAGGGCCTTATAATGAGCAGTTCTTC.

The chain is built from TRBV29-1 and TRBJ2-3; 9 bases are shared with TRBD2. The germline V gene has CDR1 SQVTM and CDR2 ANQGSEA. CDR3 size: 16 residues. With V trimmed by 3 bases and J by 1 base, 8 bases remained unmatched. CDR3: CSVDYWTSDGTDTQYF. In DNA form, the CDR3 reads TGCAGCGTTGATTACTGGACTAGCGATGGCACAGATACGCAGTATTTT.

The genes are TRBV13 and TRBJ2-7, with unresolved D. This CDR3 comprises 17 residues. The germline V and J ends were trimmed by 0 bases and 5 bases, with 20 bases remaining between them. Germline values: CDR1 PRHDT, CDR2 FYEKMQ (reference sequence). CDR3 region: CASSLGLGLGLANEQYF. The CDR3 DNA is TGTGCCAGCAGCTTAGGGCTTGGTCTTGGCCTCGCAAACGAGCAGTACTTC.

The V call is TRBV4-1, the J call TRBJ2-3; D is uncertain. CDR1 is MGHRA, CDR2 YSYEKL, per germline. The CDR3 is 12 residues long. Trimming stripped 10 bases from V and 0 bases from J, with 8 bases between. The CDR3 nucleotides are TGCGCCACAGGTAGCAGCACAGATACGCAGTATTTT. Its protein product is CATGSSTDTQYF.

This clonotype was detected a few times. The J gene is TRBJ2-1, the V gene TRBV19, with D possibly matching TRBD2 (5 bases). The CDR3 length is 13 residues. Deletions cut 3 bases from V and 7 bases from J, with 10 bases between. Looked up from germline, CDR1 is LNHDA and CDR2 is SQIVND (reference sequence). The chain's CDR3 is CASSIVRGNEQFF. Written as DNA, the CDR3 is TGTGCCAGTAGTATCGTTCGAGGGAATGAGCAGTTCTTC.

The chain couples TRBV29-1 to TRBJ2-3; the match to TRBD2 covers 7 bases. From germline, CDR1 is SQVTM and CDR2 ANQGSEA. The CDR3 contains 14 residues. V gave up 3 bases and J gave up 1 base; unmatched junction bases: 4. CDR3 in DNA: TGCAGCGTTGAGGGCGGGAGAGGCACAGATACGCAGTATTTT. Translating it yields CSVEGGRGTDTQYF.

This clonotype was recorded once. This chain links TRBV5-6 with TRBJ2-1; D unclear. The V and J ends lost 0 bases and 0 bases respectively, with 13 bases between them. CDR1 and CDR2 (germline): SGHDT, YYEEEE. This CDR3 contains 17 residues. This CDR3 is CASSLEWRDNSYNEQFF. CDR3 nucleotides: TGTGCCAGCAGCTTGGAGTGGAGAGACAACTCCTACAATGAGCAGTTCTTC.

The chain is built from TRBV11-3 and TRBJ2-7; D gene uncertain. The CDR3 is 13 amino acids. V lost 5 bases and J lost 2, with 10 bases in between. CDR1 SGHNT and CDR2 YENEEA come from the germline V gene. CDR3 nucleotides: TGTGCCAGCAGCCCCGAAAGGACCTACGAGCAGTACTTC. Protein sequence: CASSPERTYEQYF.

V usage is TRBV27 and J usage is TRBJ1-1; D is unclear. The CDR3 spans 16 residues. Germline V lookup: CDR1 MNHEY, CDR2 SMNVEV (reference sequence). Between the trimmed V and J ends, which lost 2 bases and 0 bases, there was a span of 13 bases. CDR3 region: CASSLSGVTVNTEAFF. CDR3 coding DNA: TGTGCCAGCAGTTTAAGTGGCGTAACCGTGAACACTGAAGCTTTCTTT.

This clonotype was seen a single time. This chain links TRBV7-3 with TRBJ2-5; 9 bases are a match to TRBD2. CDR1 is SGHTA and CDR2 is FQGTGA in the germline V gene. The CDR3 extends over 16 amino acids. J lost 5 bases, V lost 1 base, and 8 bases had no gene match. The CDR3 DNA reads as TGTGCCAGCAGCTTAAATCCCCTAGCGGGAACTGAGACCCAGTACTTC. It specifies CASSLNPLAGTETQYF.

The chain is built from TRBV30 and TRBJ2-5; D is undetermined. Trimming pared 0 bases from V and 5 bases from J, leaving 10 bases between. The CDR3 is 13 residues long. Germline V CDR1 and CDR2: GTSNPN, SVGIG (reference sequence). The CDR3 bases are TGTGCCTGGAGTGTTCCGGGTGGGGAGACCCAGTACTTC. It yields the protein CAWSVPGGETQYF.

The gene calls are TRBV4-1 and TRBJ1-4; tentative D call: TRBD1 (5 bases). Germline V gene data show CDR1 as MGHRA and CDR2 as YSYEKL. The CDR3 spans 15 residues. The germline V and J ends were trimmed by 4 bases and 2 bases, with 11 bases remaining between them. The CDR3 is CASSPWGSTNEKLFF. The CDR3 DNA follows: TGCGCCAGCAGCCCCTGGGGGAGTACTAATGAAAAACTGTTTTTT.

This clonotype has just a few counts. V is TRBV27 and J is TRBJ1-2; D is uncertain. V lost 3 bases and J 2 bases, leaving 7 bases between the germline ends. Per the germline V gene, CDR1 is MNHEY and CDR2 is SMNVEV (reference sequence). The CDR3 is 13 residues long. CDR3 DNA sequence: TGTGCCAGCAGTTTTGGTCCAAACTATGGCTACACCTTC. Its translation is CASSFGPNYGYTF.

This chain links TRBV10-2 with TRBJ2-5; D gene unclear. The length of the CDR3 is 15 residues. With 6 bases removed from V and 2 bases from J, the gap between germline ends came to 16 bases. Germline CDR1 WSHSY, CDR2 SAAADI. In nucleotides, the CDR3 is TGCGCCAGCAGCATCGGTGCGGAGAGTCAAGAGACCCAGTACTTC. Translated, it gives CASSIGAESQETQYF.

The CDR3 sequence is CASSSGGPEGEKLFF. The CDR3 DNA reads TGTGCCAGCAGTTCCGGGGGGCCGGAGGGTGAAAAACTGTTTTTT. V usage is TRBV12-3 or TRBV12-4 and J usage is TRBJ1-4; D possibly corresponds to TRBD1 (6 bases). V was cut by 4 bases and J by 7 bases, with 16 bases left in between. The CDR3 is 15 amino acids.

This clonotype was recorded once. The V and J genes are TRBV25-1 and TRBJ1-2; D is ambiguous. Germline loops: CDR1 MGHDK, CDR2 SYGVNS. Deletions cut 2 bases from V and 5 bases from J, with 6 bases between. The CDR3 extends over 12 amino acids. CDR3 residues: CASSETGYGYTF. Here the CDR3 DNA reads TGTGCCAGCAGTGAAACGGGGTATGGCTACACCTTC.

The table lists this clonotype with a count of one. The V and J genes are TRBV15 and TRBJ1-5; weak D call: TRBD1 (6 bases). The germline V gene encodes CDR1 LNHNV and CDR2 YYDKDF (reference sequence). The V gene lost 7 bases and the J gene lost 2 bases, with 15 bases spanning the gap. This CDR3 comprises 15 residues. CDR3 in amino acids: CATNPQGGGNQPQHF. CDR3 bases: TGTGCCACCAACCCGCAAGGGGGGGGCAATCAGCCCCAGCATTTT.

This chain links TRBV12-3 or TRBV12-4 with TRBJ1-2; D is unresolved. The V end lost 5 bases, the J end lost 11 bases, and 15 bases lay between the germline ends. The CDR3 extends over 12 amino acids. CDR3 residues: CASSPLSLGYTF. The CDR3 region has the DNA TGTGCCAGCAGTCCCCTTTCCTTGGGATACACCTTC.

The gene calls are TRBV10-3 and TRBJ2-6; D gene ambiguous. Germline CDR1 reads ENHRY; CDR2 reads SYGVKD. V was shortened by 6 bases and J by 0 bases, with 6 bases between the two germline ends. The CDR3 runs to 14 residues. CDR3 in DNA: TGTGCCATCAGCTCCGGCTCTGGGGCCAACGTCCTGACTTTC. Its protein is CAISSGSGANVLTF.

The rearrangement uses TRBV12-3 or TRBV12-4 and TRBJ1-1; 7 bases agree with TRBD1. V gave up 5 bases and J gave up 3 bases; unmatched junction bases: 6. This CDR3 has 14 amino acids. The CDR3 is CASSITGVDTEAFF. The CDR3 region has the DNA TGTGCCAGCAGTATCACAGGGGTAGACACTGAAGCTTTCTTT.

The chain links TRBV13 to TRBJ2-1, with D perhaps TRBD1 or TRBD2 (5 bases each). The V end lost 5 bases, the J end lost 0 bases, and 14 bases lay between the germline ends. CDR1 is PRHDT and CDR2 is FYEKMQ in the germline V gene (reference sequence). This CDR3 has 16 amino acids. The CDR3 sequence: CASSPTGTSSYNEQFF. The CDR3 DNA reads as TGTGCCAGCAGCCCGACCGGGACCAGCTCCTACAATGAGCAGTTCTTC. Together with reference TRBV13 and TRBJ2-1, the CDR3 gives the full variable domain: AAGVIQSPRHLIKEKRETATLKCYPIPRHDTVYWYQQGPGQDPQFLISFYEKMQSDKGSIPDRFSAQQFSDYHSELNMSSLELGDSALYFCASSPTGTSSYNEQFFGPGTRLTVL.

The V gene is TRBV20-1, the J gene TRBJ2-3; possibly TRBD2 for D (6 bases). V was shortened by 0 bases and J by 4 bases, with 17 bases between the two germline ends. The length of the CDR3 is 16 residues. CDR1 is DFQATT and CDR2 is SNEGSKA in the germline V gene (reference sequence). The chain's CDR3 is CSARELELGGADTQYF. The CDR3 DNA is TGCAGTGCTAGAGAATTGGAGCTTGGAGGGGCAGATACGCAGTATTTT.

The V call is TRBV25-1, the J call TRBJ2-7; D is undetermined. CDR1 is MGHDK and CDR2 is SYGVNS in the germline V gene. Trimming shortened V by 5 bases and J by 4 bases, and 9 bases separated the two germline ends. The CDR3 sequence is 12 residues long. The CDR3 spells CASSWTVYEQYF. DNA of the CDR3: TGTGCCAGCAGTTGGACCGTTTACGAGCAGTACTTC.

CDR3 in DNA: TGTGCCAGCAGTGGTACAGGGGATAGCAATCAGCCCCAGCATTTT. It specifies CASSGTGDSNQPQHF. This rearrangement joins TRBV2 to TRBJ1-5; 7 nucleotides align to TRBD1. Germline loops: CDR1 SNHLY, CDR2 FYNNEI. The CDR3 is made up of 15 amino acids. V lost 4 bases and J lost 0; bases outside the gene matches: 3.

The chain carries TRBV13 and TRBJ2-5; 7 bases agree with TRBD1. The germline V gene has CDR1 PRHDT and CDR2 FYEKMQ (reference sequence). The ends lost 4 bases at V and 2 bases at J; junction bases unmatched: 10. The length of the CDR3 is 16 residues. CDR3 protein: CASSSDMGTAQETQYF. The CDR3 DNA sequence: TGTGCCAGCAGCTCGGATATGGGGACAGCACAAGAGACCCAGTACTTC.

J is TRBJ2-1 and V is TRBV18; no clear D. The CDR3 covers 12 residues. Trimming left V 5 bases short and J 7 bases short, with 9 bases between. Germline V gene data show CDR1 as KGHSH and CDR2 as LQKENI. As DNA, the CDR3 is TGTGCCAGCTCAGATGACGGGAATGAGCAGTTCTTC. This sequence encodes CASSDDGNEQFF.

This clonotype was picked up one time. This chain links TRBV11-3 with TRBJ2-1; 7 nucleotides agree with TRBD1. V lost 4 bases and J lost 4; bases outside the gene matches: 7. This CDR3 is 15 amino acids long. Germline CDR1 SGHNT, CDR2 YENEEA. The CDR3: CASSSRGGAYNEQFF. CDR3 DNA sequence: TGTGCCAGCAGCTCCCGAGGGGGCGCATACAATGAGCAGTTCTTC.

CDR3 sequence reads: CSVEVGATEQYF. The CDR3, as DNA: TGCAGCGTTGAAGTTGGGGCAACGGAGCAGTACTTC. The rearrangement links TRBV29-1 to TRBJ2-7; a weak D match, TRBD1 (5 bases). V shed 1 base and J shed 7 bases, with 11 bases lying between them. This CDR3 region has 12 residues. Germline V gives CDR1 SQVTM, CDR2 ANQGSEA.

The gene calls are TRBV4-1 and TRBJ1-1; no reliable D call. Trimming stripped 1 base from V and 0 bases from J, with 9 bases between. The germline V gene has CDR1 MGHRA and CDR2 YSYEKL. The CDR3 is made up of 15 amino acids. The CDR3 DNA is TGCGCCAGCAGCCAAGTTGCCGGGTTGAACACTGAAGCTTTCTTT. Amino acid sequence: CASSQVAGLNTEAFF.